The 15 T cell receptor beta chains below come from one sample, sequenced in a study of shared clonotypes between healthy human individuals. Some clones are missing from TCRdb's copy, which holds only in-frame ones; the method was immunoSEQ multiplex PCR. The sample has millions of clones, 85% to 95% seen once. The sequenced material came from naive CD4+ T cells sorted from blood. Stated subset: CD45RA+ positively selected. These receptors were collected from a man aged 18 to 35 in good health.

The CDR3 region is CASSPHMDRANTEAFF. The CDR3 nucleotides read TGTGCCAGCAGCCCTCATATGGATAGGGCGAACACTGAAGCTTTCTTT. V gene TRBV27 combines with J gene TRBJ1-1, with D hard to call. Trimming removed 6 bases from V and 1 base from J, with 18 bases in between. CDR1 is MNHEY, CDR2 SMNVEV, per germline (reference sequence). This CDR3 is built from 16 residues.

With regard to this clone: The same CDR3 can be traced to other DNA sequences in this sample. The gene calls are TRBV10-3 and TRBJ2-3; TRBD2 matches at 9 bases. Germline V gene sequence: CDR1 ENHRY, CDR2 SYGVKD. This CDR3 has 15 residues. After removal of 2 bases from V and 0 bases from J, the junction contained 0 bases not matched to a gene. The CDR3 DNA sequence: TGTGCCATCAGTGAGACTAGCGGGAGCACAGATACGCAGTATTTT. Translated: CAISETSGSTDTQYF.

This sequence joins TRBV30 and TRBJ2-7, with 11 positions matching TRBD2. The V segment lost 2 bases and the J segment 7 bases; nucleotides outside the gene matches: 13. The CDR3 runs 16 residues. CDR1 is GTSNPN and CDR2 is SVGIG in the germline V gene (reference sequence). The CDR3 protein is CAWSPALAGDRREQYF. DNA for the CDR3: TGTGCCTGGAGTCCGGCACTAGCGGGGGATCGTCGGGAGCAGTACTTC.

The chain joins TRBV10-3 to TRBJ2-3; 9 nucleotides match TRBD2. Trimming took 2 bases from V and 3 from J; bases not matched to a gene: 3. This CDR3 is 15 amino acids long. Germline CDR1 is ENHRY and CDR2 is SYGVKD. The CDR3 loop is CAISEVAGGTDTQYF. The CDR3 DNA reads TGTGCCATCAGTGAGGTGGCGGGAGGGACAGATACGCAGTATTTT.

This chain links TRBV11-2 with TRBJ2-3, with 9 bases that match TRBD2. CDR3 length equals 17 residues. Germline CDR1 reads SGHAT; CDR2 reads FQNNGV. With 0 bases clipped from V and 5 bases from J, the junction kept 9 bases outside the gene matches. The CDR3 DNA reads as TGTGCCAGCAGCTTAGATCAAGCGGGGGGCCCAAGAGATACGCAGTATTTT. Amino acid sequence: CASSLDQAGGPRDTQYF.

V gene TRBV7-8 combines with J gene TRBJ2-3, with D possibly matching TRBD2 (6 bases). Per germline, CDR1 SGHVS and CDR2 FQNEAQ. Deletions cut 4 bases from V and 3 bases from J, with 11 bases between. The CDR3 covers 14 residues. The CDR3, as DNA: TGTGCCAGCAGCTCTCGGGGGAGTACAGATACGCAGTATTTT. This codes for CASSSRGSTDTQYF.

The chain links TRBV6-6 to TRBJ1-1; maybe TRBD1 (5 bases). This CDR3 is 13 amino acids long. The germline V gene encodes CDR1 MNHNY and CDR2 SVGAGI (reference sequence). V was trimmed by 2 bases and J by 4 bases, leaving 8 bases between them. For the CDR3, the DNA is TGTGCCAGCAGTTACAGTGACAGCACTGAAGCTTTCTTT. The encoded protein is CASSYSDSTEAFF.

The V gene is TRBV9, the J gene TRBJ2-5, with no clear D. The V end lost 0 bases, the J end lost 2 bases, and 14 bases lay between the germline ends. The length of the CDR3 is 16 residues. The germline CDR1 and CDR2 sequences are SGDLS and YYNGEE. CDR3: CASSVAPGEVQETQYF. The CDR3 DNA reads TGTGCCAGCAGCGTAGCCCCCGGAGAAGTGCAAGAGACCCAGTACTTC.

The chain uses TRBV30 and TRBJ2-1, with TRBD2 matching 8 bases. From germline, CDR1 is GTSNPN and CDR2 SVGIG (reference sequence). Unmatched junction bases numbered 6, after V lost 4 bases and J lost 4 bases. This CDR3 region has 14 residues. The CDR3 here is CAWIAGTRYNEQFF. In DNA, the CDR3 is TGTGCCTGGATTGCCGGGACTAGATACAATGAGCAGTTCTTC.

The chain uses TRBV6-1 and TRBJ1-5, with unresolved D. Per the germline V gene, CDR1 is MNHNS and CDR2 is SASEGT. The CDR3 totals 19 residues. The V end lost 2 bases, the J end lost 4 bases, and 24 bases lay between the germline ends. CDR3 loop: CASSESPPKFSVVNQPQHF. CDR3 coding DNA: TGTGCCAGCAGTGAAAGTCCCCCTAAGTTTTCAGTCGTGAATCAGCCCCAGCATTTT.

Comment on this clone: Additional DNA sequences in this sample encode the identical CDR3. The chain carries TRBV10-3 and TRBJ2-5, with no clear D. The CDR3 is 12 amino acids. The V gene lost 8 bases and the J gene lost 2 bases, with 9 bases spanning the gap. CDR1 is ENHRY and CDR2 is SYGVKD in the germline V gene. CDR3 region: CAIRAEQETQYF. In DNA form, the CDR3 reads TGTGCCATCCGAGCAGAGCAAGAGACCCAGTACTTC.

V gene TRBV2 combines with J gene TRBJ2-7; TRBD1 or TRBD2 may be the D gene (5 bases each). The germline V and J ends were trimmed by 6 bases and 1 base, with 13 bases remaining between them. CDR3 size: 14 residues. CDR1 and CDR2 (germline): SNHLY, FYNNEI. This chain's CDR3 is CASSLGDGSYEQYF. DNA of the CDR3: TGTGCCAGCAGCTTAGGGGACGGATCCTACGAGCAGTACTTC.

The rearrangement links TRBV10-3 to TRBJ2-5; D is ambiguous. The better agreement between TRBJ2-7 and the DNA end casts doubt on the J call. CDR3 length equals 11 residues. Germline CDR1 is ENHRY and CDR2 is SYGVKD. The CDR3 DNA is TGTGCCATCAGTGAGTCGCACGAGCAGTACTTC. Its translation is CAISESHEQYF.

This chain links TRBV9 with TRBJ2-5, with 9 positions matching TRBD2. V was clipped by 5 bases and J by 1 base; unmatched bases: 9. The germline gives CDR1 SGDLS, CDR2 YYNGEE. The CDR3 length is 16 residues. The CDR3 loop is CASSTPRLAAQETQYF. Written as DNA, the CDR3 is TGTGCCAGCAGTACTCCCCGACTAGCGGCCCAAGAGACCCAGTACTTC.

This chain connects TRBV2 to TRBJ1-5, with D possibly matching TRBD1 (6 bases). The CDR3 runs 15 residues. The germline gives CDR1 SNHLY, CDR2 FYNNEI. Trimming shortened V by 4 bases and J by 7 bases, and 17 bases separated the two germline ends. The CDR3 region is CASSAMGGGGQPQHF. In nucleotides, the CDR3 is TGTGCCAGCAGTGCCATGGGAGGGGGGGGACAGCCCCAGCATTTT. The full variable domain, with the rest looked up from reference TRBV2 and TRBJ1-5, is EPEVTQTPSHQVTQMGQEVILRCVPISNHLYFYWYRQILGQKVEFLVSFYNNEISEKSEIFDDQFSVERPDGSNFTLKIRSTKLEDSAMYFCASSAMGGGGQPQHFGDGTRLSIL.